These 5 T cell receptor beta chains came from one sample sequenced in a study of T cell clonotyping in hematopoietic cell transplantation. Assay used: immunoSEQ multiplex PCR; TCRdb lists only in-frame clones, some missing. Found here are a few thousand clones, roughly nine tenths of them singletons; the top ten hold more than 7%. The specimen was PBMCs, collected at the time of graft-versus-host disease after allogeneic stem cell transplant. Receptors originate from a male patient between 60 and 69 years old who had an allogeneic stem cell transplant from a related donor, so the T cells may come from the graft donor. Some clones in this sample may be carry-over from other donors' samples.

The chain combines TRBV9 with TRBJ1-1; D gene unclear. Germline V CDR1 and CDR2: SGDLS, YYNGEE. V was clipped by 0 bases and J by 0 bases, with 6 bases between them. The CDR3 is 14 residues long. The CDR3: CASSVEWMNTEAFF. For the CDR3, the DNA is TGTGCCAGCAGCGTAGAATGGATGAACACTGAAGCTTTCTTT.

V usage is TRBV11-3 and J usage is TRBJ1-2; D is unresolved. V shed 3 bases and J shed 6 bases, with 8 bases lying between them. The CDR3 has 12 residues. CDR1 and CDR2 from the germline V gene are SGHNT and YENEEA. The CDR3, as DNA: TGTGCCAGCAGCTTGGGGTCTAATGGCTACACCTTC. Its translation is CASSLGSNGYTF.

The chain's CDR3 is CASSLSWANEQFF. CDR3 DNA: TGTGCCAGCAGTTTATCGTGGGCGAATGAGCAGTTCTTC. The rearrangement links TRBV27 to TRBJ2-1; D unresolved. V was pared by 0 bases and J by 7 bases, with 7 bases between. The germline V gene has CDR1 MNHEY and CDR2 SMNVEV (reference sequence). The CDR3 sequence is 13 residues long.

The V call is TRBV4-1, the J call TRBJ1-5, with D possibly being TRBD1 (5 bases). The germline V gene has CDR1 MGHRA and CDR2 YSYEKL. V was shortened by 0 bases and J by 7 bases, with 19 bases between the two germline ends. This CDR3 has 17 amino acids. The CDR3 DNA sequence: TGCGCCAGCAGCCAAGATCTCGGGGCCTATCGGGTGCAGCCCCAGCATTTT. It codes for CASSQDLGAYRVQPQHF.

The chain has TRBV2 and TRBJ2-6, with D perhaps given as TRBD1 or TRBD2 (5 bases each). Germline V gene lookup returns CDR1 SNHLY and CDR2 FYNNEI. V lost 6 bases and J 0 bases, leaving 12 bases between the germline ends. CDR3 length: 16 residues. The chain's CDR3 is CASSEGPHSGANVLTF. CDR3 bases: TGTGCCAGCAGCGAGGGACCGCACTCTGGGGCCAACGTCCTGACTTTC.